These 8 T cell receptor beta chains were all obtained from the same sample, sequenced in a study of PD-L1 blockade in urothelial cancer. The data were produced by immunoSEQ multiplex PCR, yet TCRdb's version contains in-frame clones alone and is incomplete. Of tens of thousands of clones listed, 77% were seen once; the top ten hold 3% to 4.5%. The sequencing used PBMCs, collected around atezolizumab (anti-PD-L1) treatment. The receptor set was obtained from a man in his 70s with urothelial cancer.

This chain links TRBV5-1 with TRBJ2-1; 10 nucleotides line up with TRBD2. J gave up 4 bases and V 3 bases, and 10 bases lay outside the gene matches. The germline V gene has CDR1 SGHRS and CDR2 YFSETQ. The CDR3 consists of 17 residues. The CDR3 nucleotides are TGCGCCAGCAGCTGGGGAGGGCTAGCGGGAGATTACAATGAGCAGTTCTTC. Protein: CASSWGGLAGDYNEQFF.

CDR3 sequence (DNA): TGTGCCAGCAGCGTGCGGACAGGGAGAGACACCGGGGAGCTGTTTTTT. It codes for CASSVRTGRDTGELFF. This sequence joins TRBV9 and TRBJ2-2, with TRBD1 identical over 8 bases. The length of the CDR3 is 16 residues. The germline CDR1 and CDR2 sequences are SGDLS and YYNGEE. With 2 bases clipped from V and 3 bases from J, the junction kept 6 bases outside the gene matches.

The chain uses TRBV6-6 and TRBJ2-7; 7 nucleotides agree with TRBD1. The CDR3 runs 14 residues. V dropped 6 bases and J dropped 0; count of bases not matched to a gene: 5. Germline lookup yields CDR1 MNHNY and CDR2 SVGAGI (reference sequence). CDR3 DNA sequence: TGTGCCAGCAGAGACGGGACAGACTCCTACGAGCAGTACTTC. Its translation: CASRDGTDSYEQYF.

V is TRBV7-9 and J is TRBJ2-2; 8 nucleotides match TRBD1. CDR1 is SEHNR, CDR2 FQNEAQ, per germline (reference sequence). The CDR3 loop spans 15 amino acids. Trimming removed 3 bases from V and 6 bases from J; junction bases left unmatched: 6. The CDR3, as DNA: TGTGCCAGCAGCTTGGACAGGGACAAGGCCGGGGAGCTGTTTTTT. As protein: CASSLDRDKAGELFF.

This chain uses TRBV9 with TRBJ2-5; 9 nucleotides line up with TRBD2. CDR1 is SGDLS, CDR2 YYNGEE, per germline. The CDR3 spans 18 residues. The junction had 14 bases not matched to a gene; V was cut back by 0 bases and J by 5 bases. Here the CDR3 reads CASSVEAGGYTGHETQYF. The CDR3 DNA sequence: TGTGCCAGCAGCGTAGAAGCGGGGGGCTATACAGGACACGAGACCCAGTACTTC. Full variable domain (missing parts from reference TRBV9 and TRBJ2-5): DSGVTQTPKHLITATGQRVTLRCSPRSGDLSVYWYQQSLDQGLQFLIQYYNGEERAKGNILERFSAQQFPDLHSELNLSSLELGDSALYFCASSVEAGGYTGHETQYFGPGTRLLVL.

In its sample, this clone was seen a few times. The rearrangement joins TRBV28 to TRBJ1-2; 9 nucleotides match TRBD1. Germline V gene lookup returns CDR1 MDHEN and CDR2 SYDVKM. This CDR3 region has 16 residues. The V segment lost 6 bases and the J segment 8 bases; nucleotides outside the gene matches: 16. The CDR3 sequence is CASSSTGTGLGRGYTF. CDR3 nucleotide sequence: TGTGCCAGCAGCTCAACCGGGACAGGGCTAGGCCGGGGCTACACCTTC.

The sample holds a few counts of this clone. The chain uses TRBV5-6 and TRBJ2-3; no clear D. Germline V gene sequence: CDR1 SGHDT, CDR2 YYEEEE. The CDR3 has 14 amino acids. Trimming left V 2 bases short and J 4 bases short, with 11 bases between. Here the CDR3 reads CASSLRSGSDTQYF. The CDR3 nucleotides are TGTGCCAGCAGCTTACGGTCGGGTTCAGATACGCAGTATTTT. The full variable domain, rest sourced from reference TRBV5-6 and TRBJ2-3, is DAGVTQSPTHLIKTRGQQVTLRCSPKSGHDTVSWYQQALGQGPQFIFQYYEEEERQRGNFPDRFSGHQFPNYSSELNVNALLLGDSALYLCASSLRSGSDTQYFGPGTRLTVL.

In this sample, this clone turned up once. Given a far larger clone just one base away, this is likely a sequencing read error. The genes are TRBV11-2 and TRBJ1-3, with 8 bases lining up with TRBD1. Germline CDR1 and CDR2: SGHAT and FQNNGV. With 5 bases clipped from V and 0 bases from J, the junction kept 6 bases outside the gene matches. The CDR3 spans 16 residues. CDR3 amino acids: CASSQAGTGSGNTIYF. Here the CDR3 DNA reads TGTGCCAGCAGCCAAGCCGGGACAGGCTCTGGAAACACCATATATTTT.